Shown below are 32 T cell receptor beta chains from a single sample sequenced in a study of shared clonotypes between healthy human individuals. TCRdb keeps only in-frame clones here, not all; method: immunoSEQ multiplex PCR. Among about 600,000 clones listed, around 97% were seen once. Sequencing was done on a sample of naive CD4+ T cells sorted from blood. Subset denoted: CD45RA+ positively selected. Receptors originate from a young woman in good health.

This sequence joins TRBV7-7 and TRBJ2-1, with 12 bases lining up with TRBD2. With V trimmed by 5 bases and J by 8 bases, 7 bases remained unmatched. The CDR3 has 15 residues. From germline, CDR1 is SSHAT and CDR2 FNYEAQ (reference sequence). The CDR3 region has the DNA TGTGCCAGCAGCCCCGGACTAGCGGGAACCTATGAGCAGTTCTTC. Amino acids: CASSPGLAGTYEQFF. Drawing the rest from reference TRBV7-7 and TRBJ2-1, the complete variable domain is GAGVSQSPRYKVTKRGQDVTLRCDPISSHATLYWYQQALGQGPEFLTYFNYEAQPDKSGLPSDRFSAERPEGSISTLTIQRTEQRDSAMYRCASSPGLAGTYEQFFGPGTRLTVL.

The V gene is TRBV6-4, the J gene TRBJ1-2; weak D call: TRBD1 (6 bases). V lost 3 bases to trimming and J lost 4 bases, with 18 bases between them. The CDR3 is made up of 16 amino acids. Per germline, CDR1 MRHNA and CDR2 SNTAGT. The CDR3 bases are TGTGCCAGCAGTGATTCAGGGGCGCGGTCTATCTATGGCTACACCTTC. This translates into CASSDSGARSIYGYTF.

This chain uses TRBV5-1 with TRBJ2-1; perhaps TRBD2 as D (6 bases). Trimming left V 2 bases short and J 7 bases short, with 10 bases between. The CDR3 contains 13 residues. Looked up from germline, CDR1 is SGHRS and CDR2 is YFSETQ. Written as DNA, the CDR3 is TGCGCCAGCAGCTTCCTTCGGGGGAATGAGCAGTTCTTC. Its translation is CASSFLRGNEQFF.

The chain recombines TRBV5-6 with TRBJ1-3, with D possibly matching TRBD1 (5 bases). The V end lost 3 bases, the J end lost 0 bases, and 13 bases lay between the germline ends. CDR1 and CDR2 (germline): SGHDT, YYEEEE. The CDR3 covers 16 residues. The chain's CDR3 is CASSSPGLRSGNTIYF. Here the CDR3 DNA reads TGTGCCAGCAGCTCTCCGGGACTCCGCTCTGGAAACACCATATATTTT.

The V call is TRBV28, the J call TRBJ2-2; D not certain. CDR1 is MDHEN and CDR2 is SYDVKM in the germline V gene. Trimming shortened V by 5 bases and J by 5 bases, and 6 bases separated the two germline ends. The CDR3 consists of 12 residues. The CDR3 region has the DNA TGTGCCAGCAGTCAAACAACCGGGGAGCTGTTTTTT. Encoded protein: CASSQTTGELFF.

The V gene is TRBV28, the J gene TRBJ1-5; weak D call: TRBD1 (6 bases). The germline V gene has CDR1 MDHEN and CDR2 SYDVKM. Trimming left V 2 bases short and J 7 bases short, with 12 bases between. The CDR3 has 14 amino acids. CDR3 region: CASSLQGISQPQHF. The CDR3 DNA follows: TGTGCCAGCAGTTTACAGGGGATCAGCCAGCCCCAGCATTTT.

The J gene is TRBJ2-5, the V gene TRBV5-1, with D uncertain. The CDR3 covers 15 residues. Germline CDR1 reads SGHRS; CDR2 reads YFSETQ. Deletions cut 0 bases from V and 2 bases from J, with 11 bases between. CDR3: CASSLGTALQETQYF. CDR3 coding DNA: TGCGCCAGCAGCTTGGGTACAGCTCTTCAAGAGACCCAGTACTTC.

Here the CDR3 reads CASSVRGPEPRSYEQYF. CDR3 sequence (DNA): TGTGCCAGTAGTGTCAGGGGGCCGGAACCTCGCTCCTACGAGCAGTACTTC. The genes are TRBV19 and TRBJ2-7, with 8 bases fitting TRBD1. With 5 bases clipped from V and 0 bases from J, the junction kept 12 bases outside the gene matches. Per the germline V gene, CDR1 is LNHDA and CDR2 is SQIVND (reference sequence). The CDR3 totals 17 residues.

The chain recombines TRBV4-1 with TRBJ2-7; D unresolved. The CDR3 is 14 residues long. Germline V gene sequence: CDR1 MGHRA, CDR2 YSYEKL. Trimming took off 1 base at V and 2 bases at J, with 9 bases between the two ends. CDR3 in amino acids: CASSQAPGTYEQYF. Written as DNA, the CDR3 is TGCGCCAGCAGCCAAGCCCCTGGGACCTACGAGCAGTACTTC.

The chain has TRBV7-6 and TRBJ2-5; D may correspond to TRBD1 or TRBD2 (6 bases each). Germline loops: CDR1 SGHVS, CDR2 FNYEAQ. Trimming took off 1 base at V and 3 bases at J, with 15 bases between the two ends. This CDR3 comprises 16 residues. The CDR3: CASSLGSGGPEETQYF. CDR3 DNA sequence: TGTGCCAGCAGCTTAGGGTCTGGGGGGCCCGAAGAGACCCAGTACTTC. Complete variable domain (other parts from reference TRBV7-6 and TRBJ2-5): GAGVSQSPRYKVTKRGQDVALRCDPISGHVSLYWYRQALGQGPEFLTYFNYEAQQDKSGLPNDRFSAERPEGSISTLTIQRTEQRDSAMYRCASSLGSGGPEETQYFGPGTRLLVL.

The chain employs TRBV25-1 and TRBJ2-1; the D gene could be TRBD1 or TRBD2 (6 bases each). The CDR3 consists of 13 residues. In germline, CDR1 is MGHDK, CDR2 SYGVNS. Trimming took off 3 bases at V and 6 bases at J, with 9 bases between the two ends. The CDR3: CASSEPGANEQFF. CDR3 DNA: TGTGCCAGCAGTGAGCCGGGGGCCAATGAGCAGTTCTTC.

The J gene is TRBJ2-7, the V gene TRBV30; D perhaps matches TRBD1 (6 bases). Deletions cut 1 base from V and 2 bases from J, with 12 bases between. Germline CDR1 is GTSNPN and CDR2 is SVGIG (reference sequence). The CDR3 consists of 14 residues. The CDR3 DNA reads as TGTGCCTGGAGTGGGTGGGACACTACCTACGAGCAGTACTTC. This encodes CAWSGWDTTYEQYF. The variable domain in full, with the rest retrieved from reference TRBV30 and TRBJ2-7, is SQTIHQWPATLVQPVGSPLSLECTVEGTSNPNLYWYRQAAGRGLQLLFYSVGIGQISSEVPQNLSASRPQDRQFILSSKKLLLSDSGFYLCAWSGWDTTYEQYFGPGTRLTVT.

The V and J genes are TRBV10-3 and TRBJ2-5, with 7 bases fitting TRBD1. The J call is doubtful: the DNA matches TRBJ2-7 better. In germline, CDR1 is ENHRY, CDR2 SYGVKD. This CDR3 is 15 amino acids long. The CDR3 bases are TGTGCCATCAGTGACCACCGGGACAGCAACTACGAGCAGTACTTC. Amino acids: CAISDHRDSNYEQYF.

This chain uses TRBV16 with TRBJ2-6; no definite D call. V lost 2 bases to trimming and J lost 2 bases, with 4 bases between them. This CDR3 has 14 residues. Germline assignment: CDR1 KGHSY and CDR2 FQNENV. DNA for the CDR3: TGTGCCAGCAGCCAAACAGCTGGGGCCAACGTCCTGACTTTC. It encodes CASSQTAGANVLTF. The full variable domain, in which reference TRBV16 and TRBJ2-6 provide the parts outside the CDR3, is GEEVAQTPKHLVRGEGQKAKLYCAPIKGHSYVFWYQQVLKNEFKFLISFQNENVFDETGMPKERFSAKCLPNSPCSLEIQATKLEDSAVYFCASSQTAGANVLTFGAGSRLTVL.

J is TRBJ1-2 and V is TRBV19; maybe TRBD1 (6 bases). Trimming cost V 3 bases and J 4 bases, with 21 bases left between them. The germline gives CDR1 LNHDA, CDR2 SQIVND (reference sequence). This CDR3 comprises 17 residues. CDR3 coding DNA: TGTGCCAGTAGTATCACCCGGGAACAGGGCCCGGTCTATGGCTACACCTTC. Translation: CASSITREQGPVYGYTF.

The chain uses TRBV4-1 and TRBJ2-1; D might be TRBD1 or TRBD2, each matching 5 bases. The germline V and J ends were trimmed by 3 bases and 4 bases, with 22 bases remaining between them. The CDR3 has 18 amino acids. Germline CDR1 and CDR2: MGHRA and YSYEKL. The CDR3 is CASSHPFTRDGAYNEQFF. In DNA, the CDR3 is TGCGCCAGCAGCCATCCTTTTACCCGGGACGGAGCATACAATGAGCAGTTCTTC.

The J gene is TRBJ2-1, the V gene TRBV5-8, with a weak D call TRBD1 (6 bases). Germline V gene sequence: CDR1 SGHTS, CDR2 YDEGEE. The length of the CDR3 is 13 residues. The germline V and J ends were trimmed by 2 bases and 6 bases, with 9 bases remaining between them. The CDR3 region is CASSFLQGNEQFF. DNA for the CDR3: TGTGCCAGCAGCTTCCTACAGGGCAATGAGCAGTTCTTC.

CDR3 region: CASSLGRRETQYF. In nucleotides, the CDR3 is TGCGCCAGCAGCTTGGGTAGGAGGGAGACCCAGTACTTC. The genes are TRBV5-1 and TRBJ2-5; tentatively, D is TRBD2 (5 bases). Germline assignment: CDR1 SGHRS and CDR2 YFSETQ. The CDR3 runs to 13 residues. V was trimmed by 0 bases and J by 5 bases, leaving 8 bases between them.

The chain is built from TRBV7-9 and TRBJ1-2; D gene ambiguous. With 6 bases removed from V and 5 bases from J, the gap between germline ends came to 16 bases. The germline V gene has CDR1 SEHNR and CDR2 FQNEAQ (reference sequence). The CDR3 consists of 14 residues. CDR3 sequence reads: CASRSSGNYYGYTF. CDR3 coding DNA: TGTGCCAGCAGGTCGTCGGGAAACTATTATGGCTACACCTTC.

The V and J genes are TRBV7-2 and TRBJ2-2, with 12 bases aligning to TRBD2. CDR3 size: 18 residues. V was clipped by 5 bases and J by 1 base; unmatched bases: 8. From germline, CDR1 is SGHTA and CDR2 FQGNSA. The CDR3 sequence is CASSPRLAGEVNTGELFF. DNA of the CDR3: TGTGCCAGCAGCCCCAGACTAGCGGGAGAGGTGAACACCGGGGAGCTGTTTTTT.

The V and J genes are TRBV6-5 and TRBJ1-1, with D possibly being TRBD1 (6 bases). From germline, CDR1 is MNHEY and CDR2 SVGAGI. The CDR3 spans 15 residues. V was shortened by 6 bases and J by 2 bases, with 16 bases between the two germline ends. CDR3 sequence: CASRIDRTLNTEAFF. CDR3 bases: TGTGCCAGCAGGATCGACAGGACCCTAAACACTGAAGCTTTCTTT.

This clone was seen just once. The sample carries other DNA sequences with the same CDR3. V usage is TRBV6-5 and J usage is TRBJ1-1, with no clear D. The germline CDR1 and CDR2 sequences are MNHEY and SVGAGI. Trimming took 0 bases from V and 1 from J, leaving 6 bases between them. The CDR3 runs to 14 residues. The CDR3 region has the DNA TGTGCCAGCAGTTACTCCCATAGGAACACTGAAGCTTTCTTT. It specifies CASSYSHRNTEAFF.

The chain has TRBV25-1 and TRBJ2-2; D not resolved. Trimming shortened V by 1 base and J by 3 bases, and 6 bases separated the two germline ends. Germline V lookup: CDR1 MGHDK, CDR2 SYGVNS. This CDR3 comprises 14 residues. CDR3 sequence: CASSESGHTGELFF. The CDR3 nucleotides are TGTGCCAGCAGTGAATCTGGCCACACCGGGGAGCTGTTTTTT.

The rearrangement joins TRBV29-1 to TRBJ2-1; TRBD2 matches at 9 bases. From germline, CDR1 is SQVTM and CDR2 ANQGSEA. The CDR3 extends over 14 amino acids. Trimming took 6 bases from V and 10 from J; bases not matched to a gene: 13. The CDR3 is CSVPTSGPVSEQFF. The CDR3 DNA is TGCAGCGTCCCGACTAGCGGCCCAGTCTCGGAGCAGTTCTTC.

The chain links TRBV10-2 to TRBJ2-4; possible D gene TRBD2, 6 bases. The CDR3 contains 15 residues. Germline V gene sequence: CDR1 WSHSY, CDR2 SAAADI. Trimming pared 0 bases from V and 11 bases from J, leaving 17 bases between. CDR3 protein: CASSESISSGTFQYF. For the CDR3, the DNA is TGCGCCAGCAGTGAGTCGATCTCATCCGGGACTTTTCAGTACTTC.

This sequence joins TRBV30 and TRBJ2-3, with D uncertain. This CDR3 has 13 amino acids. V shed 8 bases and J shed 0 bases, with 12 bases lying between them. The germline V gene has CDR1 GTSNPN and CDR2 SVGIG (reference sequence). CDR3 sequence: CATTNPSTDTQYF. The CDR3, as DNA: TGTGCCACCACTAACCCCAGCACAGATACGCAGTATTTT.

The chain has TRBV6-5 and TRBJ2-7; D remains ambiguous. Germline CDR1 and CDR2: MNHEY and SVGAGI. V was shortened by 7 bases and J by 2 bases, with 0 bases between the two germline ends. The CDR3 covers 9 residues. CDR3 DNA sequence: TGTGCCAGCACCTACGAGCAGTACTTC. Encoded protein: CASTYEQYF.

The chain carries TRBV2 and TRBJ1-2; D not certain. Trimming took 11 bases from V and 8 from J, leaving 9 bases between them. This CDR3 comprises 9 residues. CDR1 and CDR2 (germline): SNHLY, FYNNEI. For the CDR3, the DNA is TGTGCCGTTGGAGGGGGCTACACCTTC. Its translation: CAVGGGYTF.

This clone appeared a few times. The J gene is TRBJ1-1, the V gene TRBV2, with 10 bases identical to TRBD1. The CDR3 consists of 14 residues. V shed 5 bases, J shed 2 bases, and the junction held 2 bases outside the gene matches. CDR1 is SNHLY and CDR2 is FYNNEI in the germline V gene. The CDR3 sequence is CASSWTGGNTEAFF. The CDR3 region has the DNA TGTGCCAGCAGTTGGACAGGGGGAAACACTGAAGCTTTCTTT.

The J gene is TRBJ2-7, the V gene TRBV5-4; tentatively, D is TRBD1 (6 bases). The V gene's germline CDR1 is SGHNT and CDR2 YYREEE (reference sequence). V lost 0 bases, J lost 3 bases, and 10 bases lay in between. CDR3 length: 14 residues. The CDR3 is CASSLAVGGYEQYF. The CDR3, as DNA: TGTGCCAGCAGCTTGGCCGTAGGGGGCTACGAGCAGTACTTC.

The chain couples TRBV5-5 to TRBJ1-2; D unresolved. Germline values: CDR1 SGHKS, CDR2 YYEKEE (reference sequence). CDR3 length: 13 residues. V was pared by 6 bases and J by 2 bases, with 11 bases between. This chain's CDR3 is CASNSDGNYGYTF. The DNA for the CDR3 is TGTGCCAGCAACTCGGACGGCAACTATGGCTACACCTTC.

V and J are TRBV18 and TRBJ1-5, with D maybe TRBD1 (5 bases). The CDR3 runs to 16 residues. V was shortened by 2 bases and J by 3 bases, with 14 bases between the two germline ends. Per the germline V gene, CDR1 is KGHSH and CDR2 is LQKENI. In DNA, the CDR3 is TGTGCCAGCTCACCAGCCTCGGGGGGGAACAATCAGCCCCAGCATTTT. Encoded protein: CASSPASGGNNQPQHF.